This T cell receptor beta chain was found in a study of blood T cells in healthy people across ages. Those donating, healthy Caucasian individuals from Russia, were aged roughly 6 to 90. A sample-barcoded 5' primer and a J-beta primer mix were used in a second PCR of roughly 7 to 11 cycles. Template switching added a 12-random-nucleotide identifier to every cDNA molecule. TCRdb analysed the 5' RACE reads with MiXCR anew, one entry per CDR3 protein. The sample has approximately 1,000,000 distinct CDR3 sequences, under 40% seen once. Trimming removed 2 bases at V and 5 bases at J, with 13 bases between. The CDR3 runs 14 residues. Germline lookup yields CDR1 SGHRS and CDR2 YFSETQ.

The clonotype comes from a man aged 18 to 30 in good health. J is TRBJ1-2 and V is TRBV5-1; D possibly corresponds to TRBD1 (5 bases). The sequencing sample was made of blood. The CDR3 is CASSFGAYRYGYTF. The CDR3 bases are TGCGCCAGCAGCTTTGGGGCTTACCGGTATGGCTACACCTTC.